The T cell receptor (beta chain) described here comes from a study of beta chain features in type 1 diabetes. cDNA synthesis used the whole RNA isolate, giving expressed TCRB sequences. For naive, central memory and regulatory T cell samples, reads averaged around 3.5 million. The method was immunoSEQ multiplex PCR; TCRdb's version includes in-frame clones alone and lacks a portion of them. The table includes some 410,000 clones, roughly 10% detected once. The V gene lost 5 bases and the J gene lost 0 bases, with 18 bases spanning the gap. Per germline, CDR1 SGHNT and CDR2 YYREEE (reference sequence). The CDR3 totals 17 residues. This clone was seen a handful of times. Sorting with CD45RO/CCR7/CD25/CD127/CD95/CD27 yielded naive, central memory, regulatory and stem-like memory CD4+ cells.

Sequencing was carried out using naive CD4+ T cells from blood. The rearrangement joins TRBV5-4 to TRBJ2-1; no firm D call. The sequence was collected from a woman between 18 and 29 years old in good health. Here the CDR3 reads CASRGSRGVPSYNEQFF. Here the CDR3 DNA reads TGTGCCAGCAGAGGATCCCGAGGAGTACCCTCCTACAATGAGCAGTTCTTC. Combining the CDR3 with reference TRBV5-4 and TRBJ2-1 gives the whole variable domain ETGVTQSPTHLIKTRGQQVTLRCSSQSGHNTVSWYQQALGQGPQFIFQYYREEENGRGNFPPRFSGLQFPNYSSELNVNALELDDSALYLCASRGSRGVPSYNEQFFGPGTRLTVL.